This T cell receptor (beta chain) is drawn from a study of blood T cell repertoires in COVID-19. Seattle patients were enrolled during active infection and followed longitudinally. Looked up from germline, CDR1 is MNHEY and CDR2 is SMNVEV (reference sequence). The CDR3 loop spans 14 amino acids. The V and J ends lost 6 bases and 1 base respectively, with 12 bases between them. Assay used: immunoSEQ multiplex PCR; TCRdb lists only in-frame clones, some missing. The sample yields about 220,000 clones, approximately 78% seen once. A single count supports this clone. The sample was peripheral blood. This chain joins TRBV27 and TRBJ1-1; D possibly corresponds to TRBD1 (6 bases). The origin of this receptor is a woman aged 65 to 85 with COVID-19, enrolled during active disease. CDR3 nucleotides: TGTGCCAGCAGCCCTGACAGGCCGAACACTGAAGCTTTCTTT. Amino acid sequence: CASSPDRPNTEAFF.